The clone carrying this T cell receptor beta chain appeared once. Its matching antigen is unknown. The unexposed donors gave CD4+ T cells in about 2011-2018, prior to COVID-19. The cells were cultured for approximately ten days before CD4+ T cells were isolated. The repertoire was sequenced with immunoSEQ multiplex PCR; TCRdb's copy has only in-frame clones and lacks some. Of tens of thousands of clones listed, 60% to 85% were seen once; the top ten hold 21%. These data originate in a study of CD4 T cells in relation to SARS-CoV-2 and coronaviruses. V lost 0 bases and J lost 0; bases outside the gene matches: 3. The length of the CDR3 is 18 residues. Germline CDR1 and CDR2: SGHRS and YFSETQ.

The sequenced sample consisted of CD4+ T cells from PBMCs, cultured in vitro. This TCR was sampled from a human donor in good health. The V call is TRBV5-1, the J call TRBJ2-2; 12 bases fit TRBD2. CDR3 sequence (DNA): TGCGCCAGCAGCTTGGAGCTAGCGGGAGGGACGAACACCGGGGAGCTGTTTTTT. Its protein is CASSLELAGGTNTGELFF.